Reported below is one T cell receptor beta chain. What antigen it recognizes has not been identified. The sample holds no much larger clone one base away, and base qualities are not on file. Relative to germline, V is 1 base shorter and J is 5 bases shorter, with 11 bases between their ends. From the cysteine up to the phenylalanine, the CDR3 has a length of 14 residues. Left in the record is the CDR3 DNA by itself, 42 bases read in frame from the first base. This specimen comes from a study of massively parallel sequencing of T cell beta chains (dated 2009 in TCRdb). Background for the entire study: Using 5'-RACE, Illumina short-read sequencing and a dedicated short-read assembly strategy, the study profiled the diversity of human TCR beta CDR3 in peripheral blood. What the authors observed across the whole study: Most clonotypes (about three fifths of the roughly 34,000) were supported by a single sequence read, which could in principle inflate apparent diversity. Since the RNA was pooled from many donors, the results capture clonotype abundance averaged across the population rather than the repertoire of any individual. Only about 23,000 (67.4%) of the clonotypes could be assigned a unique TRBV gene. CDR3 beta lengths ranging from 21 to 81 nucleotides were observed, with a peak at 45 nucleotides. TRBV usage was found to range from 0.01% for TRBV17 to around 27% for TRBV20-1, and TRBJ usage was found to range from roughly 1.6% for TRBJ2-6 to 15% to 20% for TRBJ2-1. In subsampling, clonotype counts increased linearly with read number, which indicated that sequencing depth was far from saturation. Preferential PCR amplification of some TRBV and TRBJ sequences may have skewed the reported gene usage frequencies. Among 30,000 to 40,000 distinct clonotypes, single-copy clonotypes made up 65.3% of clonotypes but only 15% to 20% of assemblies.

Sequencing was carried out with an Illumina Genome Analyzer II. After two rounds of nested PCR using TRBC1/TRBC2-specific primers, a RACE product of roughly 520 bp was obtained and then gel-purified. A TRBC-specific primer and a template-switching oligonucleotide were used to make first-strand cDNA, with the template-switching oligonucleotide providing a 5' anchor for RACE. Since the RACE amplicon was too long to sequence directly with short reads, the amplicon was concatemerized by ligation and then sheared by sonication. PAGE was used to isolate a size fraction of 100 to 300 bp, and that fraction then underwent shotgun sequencing on the Illumina platform. In separate runs on an Illumina GAII, sequencing yielded 18.8 million 36-nt reads and 21.7 million 50-nt single-end reads. Under the source paper's analysis protocol: The pooled more than 40,000,000 reads were assembled with iSSAKE using parameters -m 15, -o 2 and -r 0.7. Reads that aligned to the ends of Ensembl TRBV gene predictions and carried unmatched junctional bases were used to seed de novo CDR3 beta assemblies. Clonotype abundance was estimated from the number of matching assembled contigs rather than from raw read depth. After around 2,100 (roughly 6%) of the assembled clonotypes were removed for having in-frame stop codons, roughly 34,000 productive clonotypes remained. Sanger sequencing of cloned RACE products gave around 280 unique TCR sequences, and almost 70% of them were also found in the Illumina assembly. TCRdb cleaned the public reads at Q25 with fastp, built clones with MiXCR and kept in-frame beta chains. Each CDR3 protein gets just one entry, which takes the most common genes and DNA from the rows behind it. It is TCRdb's table, rather than the study itself, that gives the V and J calls and clone size. This sample has a few thousand distinct CDR3 sequences in its table, and approximately 40% of those were observed once. Roughly 3% of the sample rests with the top ten.

The donor pool comprised 300 to 450 males and around 160 females, all aged about 18 to 40 years. Peripheral leukocyte polyA+ RNA was isolated from about 180 liters of pooled peripheral blood. A commercial mRNA preparation from normal human peripheral blood leukocytes pooled from some 600 individuals was used as the starting material. Material for sequencing was commercial RNA from peripheral blood pooled from many donors. The clonotype comes from a pool of human donors in good health; the sample was commercial RNA pooled from many donors. This sequence uses TRBV12-3 or TRBV12-4 and TRBJ2-5; no D gene call is confident. The CDR3: CASSLGGRRETQYF. The nucleotide sequence reads TGTGCCAGCAGTTTAGGGGGTAGGCGGGAGACCCAGTACTTC.